The rows below give T cell receptor beta chains drawn from one sample of a study of radiotherapy plus CTLA-4 blockade in lung cancer. Sequencing was performed with immunoSEQ multiplex PCR; in TCRdb, only in-frame clones are kept and a portion is missing. The sample includes 120,000 or so clones, approximately 84% of them seen just once. The specimen was peripheral blood, collected from a patient treated with radiotherapy plus ipilimumab. The receptor set was obtained from a human donor with non-small cell lung cancer who had a partial response to radiotherapy plus ipilimumab. The CDR3 runs from the conserved cysteine through the conserved F or W. D genes are given only for firm matches. Size values are once, few and many counts, or a class for expanded clones, and some rows have none.

TRBV16	TRBJ1-5	-	few	TGTGCCAGCAGCCCGACCGGGGTGAACAGTGGCAGGGGCCAGCCCCAGCATTTT	CASSPTGVNSGRGQPQHF
TRBV5-6	TRBJ1-2	-	-	TGTGCCAGCAGCCCCGGACAGTATGGCTACACCTTC	CASSPGQYGYTF
TRBV4-1	TRBJ2-3	TRBD2	-	TGCGCCAGCAGCCAAGAGTCTGACGGGAGGCCTAATACGCAGTATTTT	CASSQESDGRPNTQYF
TRBV19	TRBJ1-4	-	-	TGTGCCAGTAGGTCAGGGGACCTTAGAGAAAAACTGTTTTTT	CASRSGDLREKLFF
TRBV5-1	TRBJ2-1	TRBD2	-	TGCGCCAGCAGCTTGGTATCAGCGGGAGTCGGGAATGAGCAGTTCTTC	CASSLVSAGVGNEQFF
TRBV7-2	TRBJ2-7	TRBD2	-	TGTGCCAGCAGCTTAGTCTGGACTAGCGGCGAGCAGTACTTC	CASSLVWTSGEQYF
TRBV6-4	TRBJ1-1	-	-	TGTGCCAGCAGTGAACAGGAGAACACTGAAGCTTTCTTT	CASSEQENTEAFF
TRBV18	TRBJ2-3	TRBD2	-	TGTGCCAGCTCACCACGGGGGACTAGAGATACGCAGTATTTT	CASSPRGTRDTQYF
TRBV18	TRBJ1-2	-	-	TGTGCCAGCTCACCTCAGGGTCTCTATGGCTACACCTTC	CASSPQGLYGYTF
TRBV19	TRBJ2-1	TRBD2	-	TGTGCCAGTAGTATCACCCAAAGCGGGAGCTACAATGAGCAGTTCTTC	CASSITQSGSYNEQFF
TRBV12-5	TRBJ2-2	-	-	TGTGCTAGTGGCCCCGACAGGTCGCAGACCGGGGAGCTGTTTTTT	CASGPDRSQTGELFF
TRBV2	TRBJ1-1	TRBD1	-	TGTGCCAGCAGTTTACGTACAGGGGGCGGCACTGAAGCTTTCTTT	CASSLRTGGGTEAFF
TRBV28	TRBJ2-7	TRBD2	-	TGTGCCAGCAGCTCTAGCGGGAGGGGGGGCGAGCAGTACTTC	CASSSSGRGGEQYF
TRBV5-6	TRBJ1-5	TRBD1	few	TGTGCCAGCACTTTGGGACAGGGGGGCCAGCCCCAGCATTTT	CASTLGQGGQPQHF
TRBV27	TRBJ1-5	-	-	TGTGCCAGCAGTTTGGTTCCAGATCAGCCCCAGCATTTT	CASSLVPDQPQHF
TRBV4-1	TRBJ2-1	TRBD1	-	TGCGCCAGCAGCTCAGGGGGACCGCTAGTTGGCAATGAGCAGTTCTTC	CASSSGGPLVGNEQFF
TRBV5-1	TRBJ2-3	TRBD2	-	TGCGCCAGCAGCTTGACTAGCGGGAGGGCCGGGGGAGATACGCAGTATTTT	CASSLTSGRAGGDTQYF
TRBV5-1	TRBJ1-2	TRBD1	-	TGCGCCAGCAGCTTGGGACAGGGCGCGTTCACCTTC	CASSLGQGAFTF
TRBV29-1	TRBJ2-7	-	-	TGCAGCGTTACCGGAGGCCGCGGCTCCTACGAGCAGTACTTC	CSVTGGRGSYEQYF
TRBV28	TRBJ1-6	-	once	TGTGCCGCTTCAGGGTTGGATAATTCACCCCTCCACTTT	CAASGLDNSPLHF
TRBV5-1	TRBJ2-7	-	-	TGCGCCAGCAGCTTGGGGACATACTCCTACGAGCAGTACTTC	CASSLGTYSYEQYF
TRBV2	TRBJ2-2	TRBD2	-	TGTGCCACGGGGGGTGGCCCCGGGGAGCTGTTTTTT	CATGGGPGELFF
TRBV27	TRBJ2-6	-	-	TGTGCCAGCAGCTCTAGTGGGTCTGGGGCCAACGTCCTGACTTTC	CASSSSGSGANVLTF
TRBV7-2	TRBJ1-1	-	-	TGTGCCAGCAGCTCCGGGAGAACCACTTGGACCATGAACACTGAAGCTTTCTTT	CASSSGRTTWTMNTEAFF
TRBV7-9	TRBJ2-5	-	-	TGTGCCAGCAGCCGAGGAGCAATCCAAGAGACCCAGTACTTC	CASSRGAIQETQYF